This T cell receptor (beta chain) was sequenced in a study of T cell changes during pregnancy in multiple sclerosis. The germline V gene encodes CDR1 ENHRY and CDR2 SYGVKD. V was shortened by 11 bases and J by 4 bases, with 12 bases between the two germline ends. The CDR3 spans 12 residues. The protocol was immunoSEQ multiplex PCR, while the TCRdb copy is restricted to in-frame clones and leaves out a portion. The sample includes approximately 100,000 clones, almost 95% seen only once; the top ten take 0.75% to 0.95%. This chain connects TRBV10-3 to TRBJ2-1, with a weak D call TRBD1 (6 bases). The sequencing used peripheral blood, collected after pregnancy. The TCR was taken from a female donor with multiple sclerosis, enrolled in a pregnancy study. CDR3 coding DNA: TGTGCCGTATCCGGACAGTACAATGAGCAGTTCTTC. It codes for CAVSGQYNEQFF.